The rows below give T cell receptor beta chains drawn from one sample of a study of early stage breast cancer tumors. The data were produced by immunoSEQ multiplex PCR, yet TCRdb's version contains in-frame clones alone and is incomplete. The sample gives tens of thousands of clones, just over 90% of which show up once; around 5% is in the top ten. The source material was blood. Every receptor here comes from a person aged 70 to 79 with breast cancer. Both conserved end residues are trimmed from each CDR3.

j_call v_call cdr3_aa
TRBJ1-4 TRBV4-2 ASSQDPGDGEKLF
TRBJ2-7 TRBV5-1 ASSLAQGINEQY
TRBJ1-2 TRBV9 ASSSRPSGVVMDYGYT
TRBJ2-5 TRBV10-2 AIGGAVPRETQY
TRBJ2-7 TRBV2 ASSPQAGPSYEQY
TRBJ1-6 TRBV6-1 ASSESRGNSPLH
TRBJ1-5 TRBV6-1 ATRRGSMSNQPQH
TRBJ2-6 TRBV27 ASGQQGTGANVLT
TRBJ1-2 TRBV2 ASSSLEGYGYT
TRBJ1-6 TRBV11-2 ASSSQGMGNSPLH
TRBJ2-3 TRBV27 ASSFVRGGTDTQY
TRBJ1-2 TRBV5-1 ASSSPSGERNYGYT
TRBJ1-2 TRBV7-2 ASSFRGANNYGYT
TRBJ2-2 TRBV10-3 AISESTLAGVRELF
TRBJ1-6 TRBV2 ASSEEGTGFNSPLH
TRBJ2-1 TRBV6-5 ASSYSILADYNEQF
TRBJ2-7 TRBV5-1 ASSSWTGGNLEQY
TRBJ2-5 TRBV7-9 ASSLEGAGGQETQY
TRBJ2-3 TRBV19 ASSIGDRETDTQY
TRBJ1-2 TRBV28 ASSLPGLYGYT
TRBJ2-5 TRBV5-1 ASSWTGKETQY
TRBJ2-3 TRBV6-5 ASSYGLLSTDTQY
TRBJ1-4 TRBV5-1 ASSLTGLTNEKLF
TRBJ1-5 TRBV2 ASKRANQPQH
TRBJ1-1 TRBV19 ASSIQTGAPNTEAF
TRBJ2-3 TRBV11-2 ASSQPGQSTDTQY
TRBJ1-1 TRBV5-1 ASSSGQGTEAF
TRBJ2-1 TRBV11-2 ASSSPLAGEGEQF
TRBJ2-7 TRBV14 ASSQTRTGGSYEQY
TRBJ2-7 TRBV10-2 ASSEPGQGYEQY
TRBJ2-7 TRBV6-1 ASRLQGSGAYEQY
TRBJ2-2 TRBV29-1 SARPGQNTGELF
TRBJ2-7 TRBV25-1 ASSEHTPGNTNYEQY
TRBJ2-7 TRBV7-2 ASSIAGAISEQY
TRBJ1-2 TRBV4-2 ASSPTLQELAGGYT
TRBJ2-2 TRBV5-1 ASSWGGTGELF
TRBJ2-4 TRBV11-2 ASSLGNRGNIQY
TRBJ1-1 TRBV27 ASSTGGTEAF
TRBJ2-3 TRBV18 ASSPIGDSSTDTQY
TRBJ2-1 TRBV7-8 ASSLVLAGDGSYNEQF
TRBJ2-1 TRBV4-3 ASSPGAGDMGSNEQF
TRBJ2-5 TRBV18 ASSQEVRETQY
TRBJ1-2 TRBV11-2 ASSAIQGNYGYT
TRBJ2-4 TRBV7-2 ASSRGSIEDIQY
TRBJ2-1 TRBV4-1 ASSQDLNYNEQF
TRBJ1-3 TRBV27 ASSLRSSGNTIY
TRBJ2-1 TRBV5-1 ASSLALAGAGEQF
TRBJ1-1 TRBV5-6 ASSWGGLRAF
TRBJ1-6 TRBV6-6 ASSYSLAGVNSPLH
TRBJ2-2 TRBV6-6 ASTVGGQRELF
TRBJ1-1 TRBV7-3 ASSPETMNTEAF
TRBJ1-2 TRBV2 AIEAPIDRAYGYT